This T cell receptor (beta chain) was retrieved from a study of blood T cells in healthy people across ages. Findings and limits, study-wide: Across the age range, TCR beta diversity per million T cells fell in a roughly linear way. When one million T cells were used, diversity estimates were thought to be underestimates.

On this clonotype itself: Its antigen is still unknown.

This CDR3 spans 14 amino acids. Germline assignment: CDR1 DFQATT and CDR2 SNEGSKA (reference sequence). Trimming took 0 bases from V and 3 from J, leaving 12 bases between them. Peripheral blood samples of roughly 9.8 milliliters were drawn from each donor. A sample-barcoded 5' primer and a J-beta primer mix were used in a second PCR of roughly 7 to 12 cycles. TCRdb reprocessed the 5' RACE reads with MiXCR, giving one entry per CDR3 protein. Among about 2 million distinct CDR3 sequences listed, roughly 49% were seen once. This clonotype originated in a woman between 35 and 50 years old in good health. The chain recombines TRBV20-1 with TRBJ2-7; D unclear. The sequenced sample consisted of blood. The DNA of the CDR3 is TGCAGTGCTAGAGATAAACTGGGCCTCTACGAGCAGTACTTC. Its protein is CSARDKLGLYEQYF.